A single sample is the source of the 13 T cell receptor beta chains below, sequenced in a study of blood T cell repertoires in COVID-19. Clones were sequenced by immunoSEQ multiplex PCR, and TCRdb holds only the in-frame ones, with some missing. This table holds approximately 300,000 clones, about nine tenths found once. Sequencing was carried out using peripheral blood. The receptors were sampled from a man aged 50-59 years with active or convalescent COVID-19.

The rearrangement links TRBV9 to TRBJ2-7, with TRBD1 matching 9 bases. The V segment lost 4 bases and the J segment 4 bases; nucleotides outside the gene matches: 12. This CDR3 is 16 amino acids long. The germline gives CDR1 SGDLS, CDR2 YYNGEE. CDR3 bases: TGTGCCAGCAGCCCCGGACAGGGGACCTATTTATACGAGCAGTACTTC. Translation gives CASSPGQGTYLYEQYF.

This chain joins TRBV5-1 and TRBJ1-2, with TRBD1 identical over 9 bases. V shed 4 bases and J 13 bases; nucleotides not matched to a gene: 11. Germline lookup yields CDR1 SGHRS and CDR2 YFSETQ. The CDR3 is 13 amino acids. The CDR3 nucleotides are TGCGCCAGCAGCCAATGGACAGGGGAGTTCGGCACCTTC. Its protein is CASSQWTGEFGTF.

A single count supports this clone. CDR3 in amino acids: CASSWRTGGGGQETQYF. The CDR3 nucleotides read TGTGCCAGCAGCTGGCGGACAGGGGGAGGAGGCCAAGAGACCCAGTACTTC. The chain combines TRBV5-6 with TRBJ2-5, with 10 positions matching TRBD1. There are 17 residues in the CDR3. CDR1 is SGHDT and CDR2 is YYEEEE in the germline V gene. J was trimmed by 1 base and V by 3 bases; bases with no gene match: 9. Variable domain in full (rest from reference TRBV5-6 and TRBJ2-5): DAGVTQSPTHLIKTRGQQVTLRCSPKSGHDTVSWYQQALGQGPQFIFQYYEEEERQRGNFPDRFSGHQFPNYSSELNVNALLLGDSALYLCASSWRTGGGGQETQYFGPGTRLLVL.

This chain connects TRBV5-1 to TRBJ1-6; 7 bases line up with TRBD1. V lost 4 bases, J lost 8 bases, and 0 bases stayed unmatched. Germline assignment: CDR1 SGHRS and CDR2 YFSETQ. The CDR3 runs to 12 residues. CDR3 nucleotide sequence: TGCGCCAGCAGCGGGACAGATTCACCCCTCCACTTT. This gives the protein CASSGTDSPLHF.

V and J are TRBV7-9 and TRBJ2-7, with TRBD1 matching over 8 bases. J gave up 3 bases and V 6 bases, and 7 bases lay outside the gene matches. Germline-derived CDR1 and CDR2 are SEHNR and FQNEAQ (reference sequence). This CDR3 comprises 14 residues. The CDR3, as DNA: TGTGCCAGCAGGGCTTCCGGGACAGGCTACGAGCAGTACTTC. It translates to CASRASGTGYEQYF.

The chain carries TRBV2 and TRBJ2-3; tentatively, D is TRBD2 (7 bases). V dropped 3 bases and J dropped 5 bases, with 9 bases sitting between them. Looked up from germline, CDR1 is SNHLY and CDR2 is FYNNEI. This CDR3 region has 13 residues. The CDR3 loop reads CASSERGGDTQYF. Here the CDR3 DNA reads TGTGCCAGCAGTGAGAGGGGGGGAGATACGCAGTATTTT.

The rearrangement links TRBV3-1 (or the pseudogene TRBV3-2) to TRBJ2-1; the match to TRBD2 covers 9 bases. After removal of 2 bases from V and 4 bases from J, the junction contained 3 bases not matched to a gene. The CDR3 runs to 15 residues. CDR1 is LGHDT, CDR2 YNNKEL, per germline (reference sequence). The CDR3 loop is CASSQNLAGYNEQFF. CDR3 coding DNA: TGTGCCAGCAGCCAAAATCTAGCGGGGTACAATGAGCAGTTCTTC.

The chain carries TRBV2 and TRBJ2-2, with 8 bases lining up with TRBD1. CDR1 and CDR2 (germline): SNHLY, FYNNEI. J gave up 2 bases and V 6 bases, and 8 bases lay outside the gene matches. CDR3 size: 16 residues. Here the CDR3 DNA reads TGTGCCAGCAGCTGGGCGGACAGGGTTAACACCGGGGAGCTGTTTTTT. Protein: CASSWADRVNTGELFF.

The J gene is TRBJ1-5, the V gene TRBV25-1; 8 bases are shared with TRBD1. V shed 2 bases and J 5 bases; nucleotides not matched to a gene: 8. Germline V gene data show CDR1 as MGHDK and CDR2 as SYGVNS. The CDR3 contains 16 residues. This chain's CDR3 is CASSEEGQGFDQPQHF. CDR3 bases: TGTGCCAGCAGTGAAGAAGGACAGGGCTTCGATCAGCCCCAGCATTTT.

The CDR3 nucleotides are TGTGCCAGCTCACCTGCGTCGACTGAGAATCAGCCCCAGCATTTT. This translates into CASSPASTENQPQHF. The rearrangement joins TRBV18 to TRBJ1-5; D unresolved. The CDR3 extends over 15 amino acids. CDR1 is KGHSH and CDR2 is LQKENI in the germline V gene. V lost 3 bases and J 4 bases, leaving 13 bases between the germline ends.

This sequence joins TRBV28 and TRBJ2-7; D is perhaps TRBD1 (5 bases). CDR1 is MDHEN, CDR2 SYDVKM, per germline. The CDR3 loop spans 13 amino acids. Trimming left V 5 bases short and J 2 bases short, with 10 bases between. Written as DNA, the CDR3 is TGTGCCAGCAGTCTGACAGCTCCCTACGAGCAGTACTTC. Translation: CASSLTAPYEQYF.

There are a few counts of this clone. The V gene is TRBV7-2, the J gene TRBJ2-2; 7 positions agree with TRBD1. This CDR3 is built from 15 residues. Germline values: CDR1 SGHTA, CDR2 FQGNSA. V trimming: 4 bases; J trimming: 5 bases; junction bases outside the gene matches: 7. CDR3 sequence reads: CASSSQGIGTGELFF. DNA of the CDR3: TGTGCCAGCAGCTCACAGGGGATAGGTACCGGGGAGCTGTTTTTT. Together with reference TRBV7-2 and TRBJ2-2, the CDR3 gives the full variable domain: GAGVSQSPSNKVTEKGKDVELRCDPISGHTALYWYRQSLGQGLEFLIYFQGNSAPDKSGLPSDRFSAERTGGSVSTLTIQRTQQEDSAVYLCASSSQGIGTGELFFGEGSRLTVL.

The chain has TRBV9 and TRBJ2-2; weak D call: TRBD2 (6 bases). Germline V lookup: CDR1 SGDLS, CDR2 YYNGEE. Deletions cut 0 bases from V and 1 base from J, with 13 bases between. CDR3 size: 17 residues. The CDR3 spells CASSVDGRVRNTGELFF. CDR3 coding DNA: TGTGCCAGCAGCGTAGACGGGAGAGTGAGGAACACCGGGGAGCTGTTTTTT.